The entry below describes one T cell receptor (beta chain). This clonotype was seen many times. Its antigen specificity is not known. Base qualities are not at hand, and no much larger clone is one base apart. This sample is part of a study of glioma-infiltrating T cells (dated by TCRdb to about 2016). As for the study more broadly: Sequencing of TCR alpha- and beta-chain repertoires was performed on glioma tissue, on non-neoplastic brain tissue, and on matched peripheral blood mononuclear cells. To gauge divergence between tissue and blood T-cell populations, every tissue-infiltrating repertoire was compared against the peripheral blood repertoire from the same patient. The paired cohort was made up of three low-grade glioma patients, several primary glioblastoma patients and three non-glioma patients who contributed non-neoplastic brain tissue. The investigation overall reported the following: VJ-independent divergence between tissue and blood was found to be below expectation in non-neoplastic patients but above expectation in all gliomas, particularly low-grade gliomas. Tissue and blood shared very few CDR3 sequences, a result attributed to high CDR3 diversity and limited sampling. Small numbers underpinned the group comparisons: about 8 glioblastoma patients, three low-grade glioma patients and three non-neoplastic patients.

The iRepertoire nested amplicon-rescue multiplex PCR (arm-PCR) platform was used to amplify TCR alpha and beta CDR3 regions from RNA. One-step reverse transcription and amplification used about 90-450 ng of tissue mRNA or PBMC total RNA as input. Following bead purification, Illumina adapters were added by a secondary multiplex PCR, and the libraries were gel-purified between 200 and 400 bp. Demultiplexing relied on internal 6-nucleotide barcodes carried by the libraries. Libraries were sequenced on an Illumina MiSeq with 2x220 or 2x250 nucleotide paired-end reads. The authors' pipeline ran thus. Paired reads were merged with FLASH 1.2.11 and aligned to the GRCh37 human genome with BWA-MEM before extracting TRA and TRB reads. V and J assignment used an IMGT-derived reference of cassette sequences and CDR3 motifs that included pseudogenes. Reads were translated in three frames, and productive CDR3s were defined as those with a C...FGXG motif and no stop codons. Clonotypes were defined as unique combinations of V-J cassette pair and CDR3 amino acid sequence. Hamming distance filtering was applied to reads, with thresholds set by the sequence error rate of each sample in mapped regions. TCRdb cleaned the public reads at Q25 with fastp, built clones with MiXCR and kept in-frame beta chains. All rows with the same CDR3 protein become a single entry with the most common DNA and genes. These V and J calls originate from TCRdb's pipeline instead of the authors' own analysis. In all, the sample holds some 190,000 distinct CDR3 sequences, and over 25% of those were seen once. Around 21% of the sample is taken by the ten largest.

Looking up the germline V gene yields CDR1 MNHEY and CDR2 SVGEGT. Inclusive of the bounding cysteine and phenylalanine, the CDR3 is 14 residues long. Only CDR3 DNA is held: 42 bases, read in frame from base 1. Compared with germline, V lacks 6 bases and J lacks 0 bases; bases without a gene match: 5. This TCR was recovered from a human donor with low-grade glioma or glioblastoma, undergoing nonglioma brain surgery, or in good health (not recorded which). The chain joins TRBV6-2 or TRBV6-3 to TRBJ2-7; 7 middle bases align to TRBD1. The source material was glioma tissue, nonneoplastic brain tissue, or PBMCs (not recorded which). The CDR3 protein sequence reads: CASSRDRDSYEQYF. The DNA reads TGTGCCAGCAGCCGCGACAGGGACTCCTACGAGCAGTACTTC.